This T cell receptor beta chain was identified during a study of T-cell reconstitution after alpha-beta-depleted transplantation in children. Unique molecular identifiers were built into the TCRbeta library. Using its own MiXCR run on the PCR reads, TCRdb lists one record per CDR3 protein. The sample holds more than 200,000 distinct CDR3 sequences, 20% to 30% seen once. Trimming removed 4 bases from V and 0 bases from J, with 4 bases in between. The CDR3 is 13 amino acids. The germline CDR1 and CDR2 sequences are KGHDR and SFDVKD. Study-level results: T-cell numbers and diversity, one year after transplant, stemmed largely from T cells that were newly produced. Reportedly, only several hundred clones from non-depleted graft cells drove alpha-beta T-cell counts at about two months. Surviving recipient T cells and thymic progenitors underlay high day-60 TCRbeta diversity in some patients.

This clonotype occurred many times. Its antigen is currently unknown. This clonotype was obtained from a female patient younger than 10 who had a stem cell transplant for congenital amegakaryocytic thrombocytopenia, so the T cells may come from the graft donor. The sequencing here drew on PBMCs, mostly from graft donor cells, taken 360 days after TCRalphabeta/CD19-depleted stem cell transplant. The chain couples TRBV24-1 to TRBJ2-3; D is unresolved. The CDR3 region has the DNA TGTGCCACCAGTGAGGAGAGCACAGATACGCAGTATTTT. It specifies CATSEESTDTQYF.